One sample yielded the 5 T cell receptor beta chains listed below, sequenced in a study of blood T cell repertoires in COVID-19. Profiling relied on immunoSEQ multiplex PCR, and the TCRdb table lists in-frame clones only, not all of them. The sample records some 220,000 clones, over 90% being singletons. The sample comprised peripheral blood. These receptors all stem from a young man with COVID-19, enrolled during active disease.

This chain joins TRBV27 and TRBJ2-7; D is unresolved. Trimming removed 3 bases at V and 6 bases at J, with 6 bases between. Germline-derived CDR1 and CDR2 are MNHEY and SMNVEV (reference sequence). The CDR3 totals 11 residues. Here the CDR3 reads CASSFLGEQYF. The CDR3 DNA is TGTGCCAGCAGTTTCCTCGGCGAGCAGTACTTC.

This clone appeared a single time. This chain connects TRBV3-1 (or the pseudogene TRBV3-2) to TRBJ2-3; 9 bases map to TRBD2. This CDR3 region has 22 residues. Germline values: CDR1 LGHDT, CDR2 YNNKEL (reference sequence). V lost 3 bases to trimming and J lost 0 bases; unmatched junction nucleotides: 22. CDR3 in DNA: TGTGCCAGCAGCCAGCTGACCGCGGCTAGCGGGGCCGAAACAACTAGCACAGATACGCAGTATTTT. This encodes CASSQLTAASGAETTSTDTQYF.

This clone showed up just once. The chain carries TRBV27 and TRBJ2-3; TRBD2 aligns across 12 bases. The germline V gene encodes CDR1 MNHEY and CDR2 SMNVEV (reference sequence). The CDR3 sequence is 16 residues long. V lost 6 bases and J lost 1; bases outside the gene matches: 5. In nucleotides, the CDR3 is TGTGCCAGCAGCCTAGCGGGGGGGCCTGGCACAGATACGCAGTATTTT. Protein: CASSLAGGPGTDTQYF.

V usage is TRBV2 and J usage is TRBJ1-6; 7 positions match TRBD1. Per germline, CDR1 SNHLY and CDR2 FYNNEI. CDR3 size: 15 residues. V lost 4 bases, J lost 5 bases, and 5 bases stayed unmatched. This chain's CDR3 is CASSVGGQNNSPLHF. The CDR3 bases are TGTGCCAGCAGTGTCGGGGGACAGAATAATTCACCCCTCCACTTT. The complete variable domain, with remaining parts taken from reference TRBV2 and TRBJ1-6, reads EPEVTQTPSHQVTQMGQEVILRCVPISNHLYFYWYRQILGQKVEFLVSFYNNEISEKSEIFDDQFSVERPDGSNFTLKIRSTKLEDSAMYFCASSVGGQNNSPLHFGNGTRLTVT.

The V call is TRBV5-1, the J call TRBJ1-2, with 9 nucleotides matching TRBD1. The CDR3 length is 17 residues. V shed 0 bases, J shed 6 bases, and the junction held 12 bases outside the gene matches. Germline CDR1 and CDR2: SGHRS and YFSETQ. CDR3 sequence (DNA): TGCGCCAGCAGCTTGGTGTTTGGACAGGGGTTTTCAGATGGCTACACCTTC. Translating it yields CASSLVFGQGFSDGYTF.